This T cell receptor beta chain is from a study of PD-1 blockade in classical Hodgkin lymphoma. Study overall: Intravenous infusions of nivolumab 3 mg/kg reached patients every 2 weeks. Findings and caveats of the study: The study reported lower baseline TCR diversity in newly diagnosed patients than in healthy donors. The repertoire differences lack a defined cause, possibly disease activity or prior therapy. Patients who responded completely had about the same baseline diversity as newly diagnosed patients.

The germline V and J ends were trimmed by 7 bases and 4 bases, with 16 bases remaining between them. Germline assignment: CDR1 MNHEY and CDR2 SMNVEV (reference sequence). This CDR3 has 14 amino acids. Brentuximab vedotin exposure varied among the patients, all of whom had relapsed after autologous stem cell transplantation. In the case of this clone: Its antigen is not known.

Clones were read by immunoSEQ multiplex PCR, and TCRdb kept only the in-frame ones, dropping some. The sample comprises roughly 100,000 clones, around 89% of which are singletons, and 6.6% rests with the top ten. This sequence originates from a human donor with classical Hodgkin lymphoma. The rearrangement uses TRBV27 and TRBJ1-1; TRBD1 is a possible D gene (5 bases). Specimen: peripheral blood mononuclear cells (PBMCs), collected before the second cycle of nivolumab. CDR3 sequence reads: CASTTLGLTTEAFF. The DNA of the CDR3 is TGTGCCAGCACCACCCTGGGGCTGACCACTGAAGCTTTCTTT.